This section outlines one TCR beta chain sequence together with its context. Its matching antigen is unknown. The data originate from a study of response to subunit inactivated influenza vaccine. Regarding the study as a whole: Each seasonal influenza vaccination recruits few new T cells, the authors suggested.

The CDR3 loop spans 15 amino acids. The junction had 8 bases not matched to a gene; V was cut back by 4 bases and J by 4 bases. Per germline, CDR1 SGHKS and CDR2 YYEKEE (reference sequence). Each CDR3 protein is one row after TCRdb ran MiXCR on the RT-PCR reads. The table records about half a million distinct CDR3 sequences, around 8% of them present only once. The receptor's source is a man aged 50 to 75 who received an inactivated influenza vaccine. This chain joins TRBV5-5 and TRBJ2-5; 9 bases agree with TRBD1. Source: PBMCs from blood, taken about 23 months after vaccination. CDR3 coding DNA: TGTGCCAGCAGCACCTACAGGGGGCCCGGAGAGACCCAGTACTTC. This gives the protein CASSTYRGPGETQYF.